The present T cell receptor (beta chain) was sequenced within a study of T-cell reconstitution after alpha-beta-depleted transplantation in children. Preparation of the TCRbeta library was carried out with unique molecular identifiers. In TCRdb, the PCR reads were re-called with MiXCR into one record per CDR3 protein. The data show 200,000 to 250,000 distinct CDR3 sequences, around 12% seen once. This clonotype was seen many times. This CDR3 is 15 amino acids long. V was trimmed by 3 bases and J by 1 base, leaving 11 bases between them. Germline V lookup: CDR1 ENHRY, CDR2 SYGVKD. The chain carries TRBV10-3 and TRBJ2-3; D is tentatively TRBD1 or TRBD2 (5 bases each). Here the sequenced sample was PBMCs from the stem cell graft donor, taken from the stem cell graft. The receptor's source is a human donor who donated a stem cell graft to a child with acute lymphoblastic leukemia. CDR3 bases: TGTGCCATCAGTGACGCACCGGGACGCACAGATACGCAGTATTTT. This codes for CAISDAPGRTDTQYF.